Included here is one T cell receptor beta chain sequence, with context. Its antigen is unidentified. The library tagged each cDNA molecule with unique molecular identifiers. As processed by the authors: Across samples, TCR counts had a median of 95,638 and ranged from roughly 20,000 to 690,600. MiXCR, run by TCRdb on the RACE reads, gives a single entry per CDR3 protein. TCRdb's processing, not the study's, gives the V and J calls here. This table has 65,000 to 80,000 distinct CDR3 sequences, around 8.7% appearing once. The time point denotes: healthy volunteer bleed at 6 weeks. RNA extraction used unfractionated whole blood as the source of total RNA. This record comes from a study of human T cells and chemical hapten exposure. Trimming removed 1 base at V and 3 bases at J, with 9 bases between. The CDR3 spans 15 residues. Germline V gene lookup returns CDR1 MGHRA and CDR2 YSYEKL. Study outcomes and limitations: TCRs above 1 in 1000 frequency did not change with DPC sensitization.

The V call is TRBV4-1, the J call TRBJ2-2; D gene unclear. The sample comprised whole blood. This receptor was obtained from a male donor in good health. Some clones in this sample may be carry-over from other donors' samples. CDR3 coding DNA: TGCGCCAGCAGCCAAGCCCCTAGTTACACCGGGGAGCTGTTTTTT. Its protein is CASSQAPSYTGELFF.